The 30 T cell receptor beta chains below all came from one sample that was sequenced in a study of shared T cell receptors in the human thymus. Sequencing was performed with immunoSEQ multiplex PCR; in TCRdb, only in-frame clones are kept and a portion is missing. The sample holds approximately 580,000 clones, more than 75% seen once. The same sample was also used in a study of human thymus T cells.

The material sequenced was thymocytes. All receptors derive from a boy younger than two with a congenital heart defect.

The chain recombines TRBV10-3 with TRBJ1-2, with TRBD1 matching 9 bases. Germline trimming cut 5 bases from V and 3 bases from J; bases unmatched to any gene: 1. Per germline, CDR1 ENHRY and CDR2 SYGVKD. The CDR3 consists of 13 residues. The CDR3, as DNA: TGTGCCATCAGTTGGACAGGGGACTATGGCTACACCTTC. It translates to CAISWTGDYGYTF.

Only a few counts were recorded for this clone. The chain employs TRBV4-3 and TRBJ2-1, with 7 bases matching TRBD2. V lost 4 bases and J lost 6; bases outside the gene matches: 12. Germline V CDR1 and CDR2: LGHNA, YSLEER. This CDR3 comprises 16 residues. In DNA form, the CDR3 reads TGCGCCAGCAGCCGGGCCCGGGGGGAGGGGTTCAATGAGCAGTTCTTC. It is translated as CASSRARGEGFNEQFF.

This chain joins TRBV7-8 and TRBJ2-7; 11 bases match TRBD2. This CDR3 contains 19 residues. V lost 5 bases to trimming and J lost 1 base; unmatched junction nucleotides: 16. Germline V gives CDR1 SGHVS, CDR2 FQNEAQ. The CDR3 protein is CASSPSAGASGRTSYEQYF. As DNA, the CDR3 is TGTGCCAGCAGCCCATCTGCCGGGGCTAGCGGGAGGACATCCTACGAGCAGTACTTC.

This chain joins TRBV4-3 and TRBJ2-1, with 7 bases matching TRBD1. This CDR3 has 16 amino acids. Germline CDR1 LGHNA, CDR2 YSLEER. The J segment lost 3 bases and the V segment lost 0 bases, leaving 5 bases of the junction unmatched. CDR3 residues: CASSQDGGQIYNEQFF. CDR3 DNA: TGCGCCAGCAGCCAAGATGGGGGACAGATCTACAATGAGCAGTTCTTC.

The chain couples TRBV5-1 to TRBJ2-1, with 11 bases identical to TRBD2. Germline V gene data show CDR1 as SGHRS and CDR2 as YFSETQ. V gave up 3 bases and J gave up 5 bases; unmatched junction bases: 4. The CDR3 has 15 residues. The CDR3 bases are TGCGCCAGCAGCTCCGGGACTAGCGGTCACAATGAGCAGTTCTTC. Its protein is CASSSGTSGHNEQFF. Full variable domain (remainder filled in from reference TRBV5-1 and TRBJ2-1): KAGVTQTPRYLIKTRGQQVTLSCSPISGHRSVSWYQQTPGQGLQFLFEYFSETQRNKGNFPGRFSGRQFSNSRSEMNVSTLELGDSALYLCASSSGTSGHNEQFFGPGTRLTVL.

The chain joins TRBV27 to TRBJ2-7; TRBD2 matches at 8 bases. This CDR3 comprises 14 residues. The V segment lost 6 bases and the J segment 9 bases; nucleotides outside the gene matches: 13. In germline, CDR1 is MNHEY, CDR2 SMNVEV (reference sequence). The CDR3 DNA is TGTGCCAGCAGCTCGGGACTAGAGGGGAGGAGGCAGTACTTC. Protein product: CASSSGLEGRRQYF.

This clone has a handful of counts. V and J are TRBV15 and TRBJ2-1; 8 bases fit TRBD2. V lost 2 bases and J lost 7; bases outside the gene matches: 13. Germline V gene data show CDR1 as LNHNV and CDR2 as YYDKDF (reference sequence). This CDR3 has 17 amino acids. The CDR3 sequence: CATSRTATAGGGNEQFF. CDR3 in DNA: TGTGCCACCAGCAGAACAGCGACGGCGGGAGGCGGGAATGAGCAGTTCTTC.

The rearrangement links TRBV28 to TRBJ2-5; 12 bases line up with TRBD2. The CDR3 runs to 19 residues. The J segment lost 4 bases and the V segment lost 0 bases, leaving 12 bases of the junction unmatched. CDR1 and CDR2 (germline): MDHEN, SYDVKM. CDR3 amino acids: CASSLWASGRASFRETQYF. CDR3 nucleotide sequence: TGTGCCAGCAGTTTATGGGCTAGCGGGAGGGCCAGTTTTAGAGAGACCCAGTACTTC.

The chain recombines TRBV6-1 with TRBJ2-3, with 14 bases matching TRBD2. The CDR3 spans 18 residues. The V segment lost 3 bases and the J segment 8 bases; nucleotides outside the gene matches: 13. From germline, CDR1 is MNHNS and CDR2 SASEGT. The chain's CDR3 is CASSDVRRGLAGARTQYF. Written as DNA, the CDR3 is TGTGCCAGCAGTGACGTAAGGCGGGGACTAGCGGGAGCACGTACGCAGTATTTT.

This clone was seen more than once but under ten times. This chain connects TRBV5-6 to TRBJ2-3, with 9 bases lining up with TRBD2. CDR3 length equals 19 residues. V lost 0 bases and J lost 2; bases outside the gene matches: 13. The germline V gene has CDR1 SGHDT and CDR2 YYEEEE. This CDR3 reads CASSLGWREGRANTDTQYF. The CDR3 DNA follows: TGTGCCAGCAGCTTGGGTTGGCGGGAGGGCCGCGCCAACACAGATACGCAGTATTTT.

The V and J genes are TRBV5-4 and TRBJ2-7, with D maybe TRBD2 (6 bases). V was cut by 4 bases and J by 0 bases, with 17 bases left in between. This CDR3 has 16 amino acids. Germline V gives CDR1 SGHNT, CDR2 YYREEE (reference sequence). CDR3 in DNA: TGTGCCAGCAGCCCTGGGGCCGGGGGATACTCCTACGAGCAGTACTTC. Amino acid sequence: CASSPGAGGYSYEQYF.

V and J are TRBV5-6 and TRBJ2-1, with TRBD2 identical over 10 bases. Germline V lookup: CDR1 SGHDT, CDR2 YYEEEE. J gave up 6 bases and V 1 base, and 16 bases lay outside the gene matches. The CDR3 totals 19 residues. DNA of the CDR3: TGTGCCAGCAGCTTGAAGGGGACCGACTATACTAGCGGGATCAATGAGCAGTTCTTC. It encodes CASSLKGTDYTSGINEQFF.

This clone turned up a few times. The chain recombines TRBV25-1 with TRBJ2-7, with D possibly being TRBD2 (6 bases). Looked up from germline, CDR1 is MGHDK and CDR2 is SYGVNS. V was trimmed by 4 bases and J by 2 bases, leaving 9 bases between them. The CDR3 is 13 residues long. CDR3 residues: CASSGDFTYEQYF. As DNA, the CDR3 is TGTGCCAGCAGTGGGGACTTCACCTACGAGCAGTACTTC.

This chain connects TRBV11-3 to TRBJ2-2; 14 bases agree with TRBD2. CDR3 length equals 18 residues. V dropped 2 bases and J dropped 1; count of bases not matched to a gene: 3. Germline V gene sequence: CDR1 SGHNT, CDR2 YENEEA. The CDR3 nucleotides read TGTGCCAGCAGCTTATTGACTAGCGGGAGGGAGAACACCGGGGAGCTGTTTTTT. This encodes CASSLLTSGRENTGELFF.

V and J are TRBV9 and TRBJ1-1; 8 nucleotides align to TRBD1. In germline, CDR1 is SGDLS, CDR2 YYNGEE. With V trimmed by 0 bases and J by 3 bases, 4 bases remained unmatched. The CDR3 has 15 residues. CDR3 in DNA: TGTGCCAGCAGCGTAGGGGACAGGTTTGACACTGAAGCTTTCTTT. Protein product: CASSVGDRFDTEAFF.

CDR3 DNA sequence: TGTGCCAGCAGTTTATTGGGGGACAGGGCGAACACCGGGGAGCTGTTTTTT. Its protein is CASSLLGDRANTGELFF. V and J are TRBV27 and TRBJ2-2; 9 bases map to TRBD1. Germline V lookup: CDR1 MNHEY, CDR2 SMNVEV (reference sequence). This CDR3 has 17 amino acids. V lost 1 base, J lost 0 bases, and 3 bases stayed unmatched.

The chain links TRBV4-3 to TRBJ2-1; weak D call: TRBD2 (5 bases). V lost 6 bases and J 5 bases, leaving 17 bases between the germline ends. The CDR3 consists of 15 residues. Germline V gene lookup returns CDR1 LGHNA and CDR2 YSLEER. The CDR3 is CASSLRVLAHNEQFF. The CDR3 DNA is TGCGCCAGCAGTCTAAGGGTGCTAGCCCACAATGAGCAGTTCTTC.

The chain recombines TRBV14 with TRBJ2-1, with D maybe TRBD2 (6 bases). Trimming shortened V by 4 bases and J by 0 bases, and 19 bases separated the two germline ends. The CDR3 covers 18 residues. The V gene's germline CDR1 is SGHDN and CDR2 FVKESK. CDR3 nucleotides: TGTGCCAGCAGCCCTAGAGGGGACTTATTAGGCTCCTACAATGAGCAGTTCTTC. Protein sequence: CASSPRGDLLGSYNEQFF. Together with reference TRBV14 and TRBJ2-1, the CDR3 gives the full variable domain: EAGVTQFPSHSVIEKGQTVTLRCDPISGHDNLYWYRRVMGKEIKFLLHFVKESKQDESGMPNNRFLAERTGGTYSTLKVQPAELEDSGVYFCASSPRGDLLGSYNEQFFGPGTRLTVL.

Here the CDR3 reads CASSGLVGSGNTIYF. The DNA for the CDR3 is TGTGCCAGTTCAGGTTTAGTGGGCTCGGGAAACACCATATATTTT. The chain uses TRBV5-6 and TRBJ1-3; the D is unclear. Trimming cost V 8 bases and J 4 bases, with 19 bases left between them. This CDR3 spans 15 amino acids. Germline CDR1 reads SGHDT; CDR2 reads YYEEEE.

The chain uses TRBV4-2 and TRBJ2-5, with D perhaps TRBD2 (7 bases). Trimming cost V 0 bases and J 2 bases, with 16 bases left between them. Germline CDR1 and CDR2: LGHNA and YNFKEQ. The CDR3 has 17 amino acids. The CDR3 is CASSQDPNRGAQETQYF. The CDR3 DNA is TGTGCCAGCAGCCAAGACCCGAACCGGGGGGCTCAAGAGACCCAGTACTTC.

The V gene is TRBV28, the J gene TRBJ1-5; the match to TRBD1 covers 7 bases. Germline loops: CDR1 MDHEN, CDR2 SYDVKM. The CDR3 loop spans 15 amino acids. J was trimmed by 2 bases and V by 6 bases; bases with no gene match: 7. This CDR3 is CASSSFDRGNQPQHF. CDR3 coding DNA: TGTGCCAGCAGCTCATTCGACAGGGGCAATCAGCCCCAGCATTTT.

The chain combines TRBV2 with TRBJ2-1; D may be TRBD1 (5 bases). Germline assignment: CDR1 SNHLY and CDR2 FYNNEI. Trimming removed 6 bases from V and 2 bases from J, with 11 bases in between. The CDR3 covers 14 residues. CDR3 bases: TGTGCCAGCAGGTGGCAGGGCGCCTACAATGAGCAGTTCTTC. It encodes CASRWQGAYNEQFF.

The V and J genes are TRBV29-1 and TRBJ2-7; TRBD1 matches 8 bases. This CDR3 has 13 amino acids. Trimming cost V 6 bases and J 6 bases; bases outside gene matches: 10. Germline V gene data show CDR1 as SQVTM and CDR2 as ANQGSEA. The CDR3 DNA reads as TGCAGCGTCCGCGCTCCCAGGGGGCGCGAGCAGTACTTC. Translated: CSVRAPRGREQYF.

This sequence joins TRBV29-1 and TRBJ2-7; the D gene is possibly TRBD2 (5 bases). This CDR3 contains 14 residues. The V gene's germline CDR1 is SQVTM and CDR2 ANQGSEA. V dropped 1 base and J dropped 0 bases, with 10 bases sitting between them. CDR3 in DNA: TGCAGCGTTGAAGCACCGGGGTACTCCTACGAGCAGTACTTC. It codes for CSVEAPGYSYEQYF.

The chain carries TRBV7-9 and TRBJ2-7; D may be TRBD1 (6 bases). The CDR3 has 17 residues. Germline V gene sequence: CDR1 SEHNR, CDR2 FQNEAQ (reference sequence). V lost 4 bases and J lost 0, with 19 bases in between. CDR3 nucleotides: TGTGCCAGCAGCTGCAAAACAGGGCGGAAGAACTCCTACGAGCAGTACTTC. This codes for CASSCKTGRKNSYEQYF.

In this sample, this clone turned up a few times. The chain employs TRBV7-2 and TRBJ2-7, with D unresolved. Trimming stripped 1 base from V and 3 bases from J, with 10 bases between. The CDR3 extends over 14 amino acids. Germline V CDR1 and CDR2: SGHTA, FQGNSA. In DNA form, the CDR3 reads TGTGCCAGCAGCTTAGAGCACGGTCTCTACGAGCAGTACTTC. Protein: CASSLEHGLYEQYF.

The genes are TRBV29-1 and TRBJ1-1; TRBD1 agrees at 8 bases. The CDR3 extends over 13 amino acids. Germline V gene lookup returns CDR1 SQVTM and CDR2 ANQGSEA. The J segment lost 3 bases and the V segment lost 3 bases, leaving 3 bases of the junction unmatched. In DNA, the CDR3 is TGCAGCGTTGACAGGGGGCACGACACTGAAGCTTTCTTT. Its translation is CSVDRGHDTEAFF.

The J gene is TRBJ2-7, the V gene TRBV5-1; perhaps TRBD2 as D (6 bases). Trimming took 0 bases from V and 4 from J, leaving 20 bases between them. CDR3 size: 17 residues. From germline, CDR1 is SGHRS and CDR2 YFSETQ. This CDR3 is CASSLEWRLSGRYEQYF. CDR3 bases: TGCGCCAGCAGCTTGGAATGGCGACTCTCGGGGAGGTACGAGCAGTACTTC.

V and J are TRBV6-4 and TRBJ2-5, with TRBD1 matching over 9 bases. Germline V gene data show CDR1 as MRHNA and CDR2 as SNTAGT. This CDR3 has 15 amino acids. With 4 bases clipped from V and 6 bases from J, the junction kept 9 bases outside the gene matches. The CDR3 sequence is CASSAPGQGVKTQYF. CDR3 DNA sequence: TGTGCCAGCAGTGCACCGGGACAGGGTGTAAAGACCCAGTACTTC.

The chain couples TRBV15 to TRBJ2-1, with 11 bases matching TRBD2. The CDR3 is made up of 16 amino acids. From germline, CDR1 is LNHNV and CDR2 YYDKDF (reference sequence). Trimming cost V 3 bases and J 2 bases; bases outside gene matches: 3. The CDR3: CATSSGGLAAYNEQFF. The CDR3 DNA reads TGTGCCACCAGCAGTGGGGGACTAGCGGCCTACAATGAGCAGTTCTTC.